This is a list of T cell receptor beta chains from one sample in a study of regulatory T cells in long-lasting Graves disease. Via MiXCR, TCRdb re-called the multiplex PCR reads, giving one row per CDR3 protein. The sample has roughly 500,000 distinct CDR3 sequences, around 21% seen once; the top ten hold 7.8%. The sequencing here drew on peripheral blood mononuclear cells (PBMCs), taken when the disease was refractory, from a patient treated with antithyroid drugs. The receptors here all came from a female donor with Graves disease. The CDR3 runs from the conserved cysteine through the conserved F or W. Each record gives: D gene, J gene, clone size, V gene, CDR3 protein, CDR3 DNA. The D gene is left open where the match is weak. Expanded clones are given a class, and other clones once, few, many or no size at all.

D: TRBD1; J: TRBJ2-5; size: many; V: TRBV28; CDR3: CASSLVQGWQETQYF; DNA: TGTGCCAGCAGTTTAGTACAGGGGTGGCAAGAGACCCAGTACTTC
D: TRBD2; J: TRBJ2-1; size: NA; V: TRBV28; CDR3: CASSSLLAGVIYNEQFF; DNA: TGTGCCAGCAGTTCCCTCTTAGCGGGAGTCATCTACAATGAGCAGTTCTTC
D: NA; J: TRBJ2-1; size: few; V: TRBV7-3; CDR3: CASSLWRQGLYNEQFF; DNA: TGTGCCAGCAGCTTATGGCGACAGGGACTCTACAATGAGCAGTTCTTC
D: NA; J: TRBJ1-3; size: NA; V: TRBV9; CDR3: CASSVAGSGNTIYF; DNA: TGTGCCAGCAGCGTAGCAGGGTCTGGAAACACCATATATTTT
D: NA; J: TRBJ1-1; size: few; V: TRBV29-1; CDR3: CSVAHKDPGTEAFF; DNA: TGCAGCGTTGCGCACAAAGACCCAGGCACTGAAGCTTTCTTT
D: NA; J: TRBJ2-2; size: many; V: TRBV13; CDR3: CASSVGKNTGELFF; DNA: TGTGCCAGCAGCGTAGGGAAAAACACCGGGGAGCTGTTTTTT
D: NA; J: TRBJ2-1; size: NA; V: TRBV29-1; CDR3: CSVNPQGKNEQFF; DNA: TGCAGCGTTAATCCCCAAGGAAAGAATGAGCAGTTCTTC
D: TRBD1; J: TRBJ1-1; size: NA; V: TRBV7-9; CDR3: CASRAWTGGMNTEAFF; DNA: TGTGCCAGCAGGGCGTGGACAGGTGGGATGAACACTGAAGCTTTCTTT
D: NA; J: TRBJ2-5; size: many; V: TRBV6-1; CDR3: CASRPPGRSQYF; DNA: TGTGCCAGCAGACCCCCCGGGAGAAGCCAGTACTTC
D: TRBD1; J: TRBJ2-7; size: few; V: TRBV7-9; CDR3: CASSLKKDREAYEQYF; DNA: TGTGCCAGCAGCTTAAAAAAGGACAGGGAAGCCTACGAGCAGTACTTC
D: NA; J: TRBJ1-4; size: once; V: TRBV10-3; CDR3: CATGGGRDDNEKLFF; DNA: TGTGCCACCGGGGGGGGCCGGGACGATAATGAAAAACTGTTTTTT
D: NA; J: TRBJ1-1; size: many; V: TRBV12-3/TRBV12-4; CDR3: CASGGGSSAFF; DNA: TGTGCCAGCGGGGGAGGGTCGTCAGCTTTCTTT
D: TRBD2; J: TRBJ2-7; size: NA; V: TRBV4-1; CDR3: CASSLDQLAGVNEQYF; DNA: TGCGCCAGCAGCCTAGATCAACTAGCGGGAGTTAACGAGCAGTACTTC
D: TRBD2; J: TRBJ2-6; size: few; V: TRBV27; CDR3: CASRNLAGGLRGANVLTF; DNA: TGTGCCAGCAGAAATTTAGCGGGAGGGCTTCGAGGGGCCAACGTCCTGACTTTC
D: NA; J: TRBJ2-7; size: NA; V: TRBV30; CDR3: CAWTQTGLEQYF; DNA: TGTGCCTGGACCCAAACCGGTCTCGAGCAGTACTTC
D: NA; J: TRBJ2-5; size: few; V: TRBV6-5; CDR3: CASSYTPETQYF; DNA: TGTGCCAGCAGTTACACGCCGGAGACCCAGTACTTC
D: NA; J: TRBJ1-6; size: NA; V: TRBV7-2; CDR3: CASSLASLPALHF; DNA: TGTGCCAGCAGCTTAGCCTCCCTTCCGGCCCTCCACTTT
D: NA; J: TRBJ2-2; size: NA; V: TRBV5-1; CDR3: CAGSLGGSPINTGELFF; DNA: TGCGCCGGCAGCTTGGGTGGTTCTCCTATTAACACCGGGGAGCTGTTTTTT
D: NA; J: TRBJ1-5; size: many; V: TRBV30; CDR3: CAWSVGQSSNQPQHF; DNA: TGTGCCTGGAGTGTCGGACAGTCGAGCAATCAGCCCCAGCATTTT
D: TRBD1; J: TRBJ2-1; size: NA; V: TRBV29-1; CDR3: CSVEGTGVREQFF; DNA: TGCAGCGTTGAAGGCACAGGGGTTAGGGAGCAGTTCTTC
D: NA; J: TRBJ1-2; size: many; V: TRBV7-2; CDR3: CASSLDRLNYGYTF; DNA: TGTGCCAGCAGCTTAGACAGGTTGAACTATGGCTACACCTTC
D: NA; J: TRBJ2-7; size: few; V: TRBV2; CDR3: CASSELLGSSYEQYF; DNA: TGTGCCAGCAGTGAGCTTCTGGGCAGCTCCTACGAGCAGTACTTC
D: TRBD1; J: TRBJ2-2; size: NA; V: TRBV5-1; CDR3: CASSLARAGQGSTGELFF; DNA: TGCGCCAGCAGCTTGGCCAGGGCGGGACAGGGGAGCACCGGGGAGCTGTTTTTT
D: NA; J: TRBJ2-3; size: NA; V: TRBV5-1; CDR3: CASSLSKDTQYF; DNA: TGCGCCAGCAGCTTGAGTAAAGATACGCAGTATTTT
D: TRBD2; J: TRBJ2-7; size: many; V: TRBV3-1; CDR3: CASRRPAGGLYF; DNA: TGTGCCAGCAGGAGGCCAGCGGGGGGCTTGTACTTC
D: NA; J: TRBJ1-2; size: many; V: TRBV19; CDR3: CASSTDFSAYGYTF; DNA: TGTGCCAGTAGTACCGACTTCAGTGCCTATGGCTACACCTTC
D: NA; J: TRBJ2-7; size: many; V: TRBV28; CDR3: CASSSIMWQYPSYEQYF; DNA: TGTGCCAGCAGTTCCATTATGTGGCAGTACCCGTCCTACGAGCAGTACTTC
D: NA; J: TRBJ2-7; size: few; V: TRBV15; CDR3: CATSRAWGYEQYF; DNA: TGTGCCACCAGCAGAGCATGGGGGTACGAGCAGTACTTC
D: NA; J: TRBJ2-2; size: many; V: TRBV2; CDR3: CASSFSAPGELFF; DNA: TGTGCCAGCAGTTTCAGCGCGCCCGGGGAGCTGTTTTTT
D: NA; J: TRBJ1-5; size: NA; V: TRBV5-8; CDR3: CASRRGENNQPQHF; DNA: TGTGCCAGCAGACGGGGGGAGAACAATCAGCCCCAGCATTTT
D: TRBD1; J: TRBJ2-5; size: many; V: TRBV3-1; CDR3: CASSQEYGTGTLQETQYF; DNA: TGTGCCAGCAGCCAAGAATATGGGACAGGTACACTTCAAGAGACCCAGTACTTC
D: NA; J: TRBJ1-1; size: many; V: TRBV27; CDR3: CASSFGGIGTEAFF; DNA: TGTGCCAGCAGTTTCGGGGGTATCGGCACTGAAGCTTTCTTT
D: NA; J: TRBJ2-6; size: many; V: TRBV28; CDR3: CASTLRGGTGANVLTF; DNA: TGTGCCAGCACTCTCCGAGGCGGTACTGGGGCCAACGTCCTGACTTTC
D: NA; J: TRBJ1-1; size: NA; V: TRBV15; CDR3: CATSRGGLQNTEAFF; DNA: TGTGCCACCAGCAGAGGGGGACTGCAGAACACTGAAGCTTTCTTT
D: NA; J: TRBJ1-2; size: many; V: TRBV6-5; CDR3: CASSFLDGYGYTF; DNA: TGTGCCAGCAGTTTCTTAGACGGCTATGGCTACACCTTC